The 28 T cell receptor beta chains reported below all come from one sample, sequenced in a study of cytomegalovirus exposure and HLA in healthy donors. The PCR made use of 60 Vbeta and 13 Jbeta primers. Sequencing was performed with immunoSEQ multiplex PCR; in TCRdb, only in-frame clones are kept and a portion is missing. The table has approximately 32,000 clones, 90% seen once. Sequenced sample: PBMCs. These receptors all stem from a woman younger than 30 in good health and CMV-seronegative.

J is TRBJ1-4 and V is TRBV11-2; 11 nucleotides match TRBD1. The CDR3 contains 18 residues. The V segment lost 6 bases and the J segment 8 bases; nucleotides outside the gene matches: 17. Germline V lookup: CDR1 SGHAT, CDR2 FQNNGV. The CDR3 region has the DNA TGTGCCAGCAGTTCGCAGCTCAGGACAGGGGGCGCAAGGGAAAAACTGTTTTTT. Translated, it gives CASSSQLRTGGAREKLFF.

The genes are TRBV30 and TRBJ2-1; no clear D. This CDR3 has 16 residues. Looked up from germline, CDR1 is GTSNPN and CDR2 is SVGIG (reference sequence). Trimming took 3 bases from V and 3 from J, leaving 18 bases between them. DNA of the CDR3: TGTGCCTGGAGCCCGAGTCATTCCAGGTTCTACAATGAGCAGTTCTTC. Encoded protein: CAWSPSHSRFYNEQFF.

This clone has just one count. The chain joins TRBV28 to TRBJ2-7, with no clear D. V was shortened by 5 bases and J by 7 bases, with 18 bases between the two germline ends. The CDR3 extends over 14 amino acids. CDR1 is MDHEN, CDR2 SYDVKM, per germline. The CDR3 nucleotides are TGTGCCAGCAGTCCCACTACTCAACACGGTGAGCAGTACTTC. Translating it yields CASSPTTQHGEQYF.

The rearrangement joins TRBV6-5 to TRBJ1-1; TRBD1 matches 9 bases. V trimming: 6 bases; J trimming: 8 bases; junction bases outside the gene matches: 10. Germline V gene lookup returns CDR1 MNHEY and CDR2 SVGAGI. The length of the CDR3 is 14 residues. CDR3 protein: CASSRDREMGEAFF. As DNA, the CDR3 is TGTGCCAGCAGCAGGGACAGGGAAATGGGCGAAGCTTTCTTT.

This chain connects TRBV2 to TRBJ2-3; TRBD2 matches 8 bases. V trimming: 6 bases; J trimming: 2 bases; junction bases outside the gene matches: 13. Germline values: CDR1 SNHLY, CDR2 FYNNEI. The CDR3 is 17 residues long. CDR3 bases: TGTGCCAGCAGCCAATTCTTACTAGCGGTTCTCACAGATACGCAGTATTTT. This gives the protein CASSQFLLAVLTDTQYF.

The gene calls are TRBV5-1 and TRBJ1-2; D not resolved. V was cut by 0 bases and J by 2 bases, with 11 bases left in between. Germline V CDR1 and CDR2: SGHRS, YFSETQ. The CDR3 totals 15 residues. The CDR3 loop is CASSLDKTTNYGYTF. DNA of the CDR3: TGCGCCAGCAGCTTGGACAAGACAACAAACTATGGCTACACCTTC.

The V gene is TRBV5-1, the J gene TRBJ1-1; 8 bases line up with TRBD1. J gave up 1 base and V 3 bases, and 5 bases lay outside the gene matches. CDR1 is SGHRS, CDR2 YFSETQ, per germline. CDR3 length: 15 residues. The CDR3 DNA is TGCGCCAGCAGCTCCCTAGACAGGGGGAACACTGAAGCTTTCTTT. The encoded protein is CASSSLDRGNTEAFF.

As concerns this clone: Germline is not matched at one junction end, which may reflect a read error. The chain links TRBV7-9 to TRBJ2-2; D possibly corresponds to TRBD2 (5 bases). This CDR3 is built from 17 residues. The germline gives CDR1 SEHNR, CDR2 FQNEAQ (reference sequence). CDR3 sequence: CSSSPQSGGSFTGELFF. CDR3 DNA sequence: TGTTCCAGCAGCCCTCAGAGCGGTGGAAGCTTCACCGGGGAGCTGTTTTTT.

This sequence joins TRBV5-1 and TRBJ2-7; TRBD2 matches at 8 bases. The V gene's germline CDR1 is SGHRS and CDR2 YFSETQ. CDR3 size: 14 residues. Trimming took 5 bases from V and 2 from J; bases not matched to a gene: 6. The CDR3 DNA reads as TGCGCCAGCAGTCGCACTAGCGGCCCCTACGAGCAGTACTTC. This encodes CASSRTSGPYEQYF.

V gene TRBV6-4 combines with J gene TRBJ2-1, with D hard to call. V dropped 4 bases and J dropped 0 bases, with 10 bases sitting between them. Germline CDR1 is MRHNA and CDR2 is SNTAGT. The CDR3 extends over 15 amino acids. The CDR3 reads CASSVEDSSYNEQFF. The CDR3 nucleotides are TGTGCCAGCAGTGTCGAGGATAGCTCCTACAATGAGCAGTTCTTC.

The V call is TRBV30, the J call TRBJ1-1; tentatively, D is TRBD1 (5 bases). The germline V gene has CDR1 GTSNPN and CDR2 SVGIG (reference sequence). CDR3 size: 18 residues. Trimming left V 0 bases short and J 0 bases short, with 20 bases between. Here the CDR3 DNA reads TGTGCCTGGAGTGTACCTATGGGGCAGATTGAAATGAACACTGAAGCTTTCTTT. Residues: CAWSVPMGQIEMNTEAFF.

This sequence joins TRBV6-6 and TRBJ2-2; 8 bases are a match to TRBD1. V dropped 0 bases and J dropped 4; count of bases not matched to a gene: 4. Germline CDR1 reads MNHNY; CDR2 reads SVGAGI (reference sequence). This CDR3 comprises 16 residues. Here the CDR3 DNA reads TGTGCCAGCAGTTACTCGTTCAGGGGGCGCACCGGGGAGCTGTTTTTT. Its translation: CASSYSFRGRTGELFF.

The chain employs TRBV30 and TRBJ1-2, with 9 bases lining up with TRBD1. Germline V CDR1 and CDR2: GTSNPN, SVGIG (reference sequence). V was pared by 5 bases and J by 3 bases, with 7 bases of the junction left unmatched. The CDR3 is made up of 14 amino acids. In DNA form, the CDR3 reads TGTGCCTGGTGGACAGGGGAAAGGGACTATGGCTACACCTTC. It codes for CAWWTGERDYGYTF.

The V and J genes are TRBV11-1 and TRBJ2-7, with D unresolved. The CDR3 runs to 14 residues. Between the trimmed V and J ends, which lost 6 bases and 6 bases, there was a span of 18 bases. CDR1 SGHAT and CDR2 FQDESV come from the germline V gene (reference sequence). CDR3 sequence (DNA): TGTGCCAGCAGTACGAGGCTAGATTTTCGCGAGCAGTACTTC. Translation gives CASSTRLDFREQYF.

The V gene is TRBV18, the J gene TRBJ1-2; 8 bases line up with TRBD1. V gave up 3 bases and J gave up 3 bases; unmatched junction bases: 3. The CDR3 loop spans 14 amino acids. The V gene's germline CDR1 is KGHSH and CDR2 LQKENI. Here the CDR3 DNA reads TGTGCCAGCTCACCGACAGGGGCGGACTATGGCTACACCTTC. Its protein is CASSPTGADYGYTF.

The chain joins TRBV2 to TRBJ1-5; tentatively, D is TRBD1 (6 bases). Trimming removed 6 bases at V and 6 bases at J, with 9 bases between. This CDR3 is 12 amino acids long. Per germline, CDR1 SNHLY and CDR2 FYNNEI. The CDR3 nucleotides are TGTGCCAGCAGAGAACAGGGTCAGCCCCAGCATTTT. The encoded protein is CASREQGQPQHF.

V and J are TRBV5-1 and TRBJ1-5, with TRBD1 identical over 12 bases. Germline assignment: CDR1 SGHRS and CDR2 YFSETQ. The CDR3 runs 14 residues. The junction had 1 base not matched to a gene; V was cut back by 2 bases and J by 7 bases. The DNA of the CDR3 is TGCGCCAGCAGCTTCGGGACAGGGGGCCAGCCCCAGCATTTT. Translating gives CASSFGTGGQPQHF. Combining the CDR3 with reference TRBV5-1 and TRBJ1-5 gives the whole variable domain KAGVTQTPRYLIKTRGQQVTLSCSPISGHRSVSWYQQTPGQGLQFLFEYFSETQRNKGNFPGRFSGRQFSNSRSEMNVSTLELGDSALYLCASSFGTGGQPQHFGDGTRLSIL.

This clone appeared once. The V gene is TRBV5-1, the J gene TRBJ2-6, with TRBD2 as a possible D gene (5 bases). The CDR3 has 16 amino acids. Trimming took 3 bases from V and 2 from J, leaving 12 bases between them. The germline CDR1 and CDR2 sequences are SGHRS and YFSETQ. Written as DNA, the CDR3 is TGCGCCAGCAGCTCTAGTATGCGGGCTGGGGCCAACGTCCTGACTTTC. Translated, it gives CASSSSMRAGANVLTF. Full variable domain (rest looked up from reference TRBV5-1 and TRBJ2-6): KAGVTQTPRYLIKTRGQQVTLSCSPISGHRSVSWYQQTPGQGLQFLFEYFSETQRNKGNFPGRFSGRQFSNSRSEMNVSTLELGDSALYLCASSSSMRAGANVLTFGAGSRLTVL.

As concerns this clone: One junction end disagrees with the germline gene, perhaps due to a read error. The genes are TRBV7-9 and TRBJ2-1; weak D call: TRBD1 (6 bases). CDR1 is SEHNR, CDR2 FQNEAQ, per germline (reference sequence). The CDR3 sequence is 15 residues long. Here the CDR3 reads CSSSLRGTKYNEQFF. CDR3 DNA: TGTTCCAGCAGCTTAAGGGGGACAAAATACAATGAGCAGTTCTTC.

The CDR3 spells CASKREVPYNEQFF. DNA for the CDR3: TGTGCCAGCAAACGAGAGGTCCCCTACAATGAGCAGTTCTTC. The V gene is TRBV6-5, the J gene TRBJ2-1; D is unresolved. CDR1 is MNHEY, CDR2 SVGAGI, per germline. The CDR3 spans 14 residues. Deletions cut 7 bases from V and 2 bases from J, with 12 bases between.

The rearrangement uses TRBV6-1 and TRBJ2-1; D may be TRBD2 (6 bases). V was pared by 3 bases and J by 4 bases, with 13 bases between. Germline CDR1 MNHNS, CDR2 SASEGT. This CDR3 has 15 amino acids. CDR3 nucleotide sequence: TGTGCCAGCAGTGAGGAGGATGGGACTTACAATGAGCAGTTCTTC. Translated: CASSEEDGTYNEQFF.

As DNA, the CDR3 is TGTGCCAGCTCACTCGCAGGGATTGAGCAGTACTTC. Its translation is CASSLAGIEQYF. The V call is TRBV18, the J call TRBJ2-7; perhaps TRBD1 as D (5 bases). Germline values: CDR1 KGHSH, CDR2 LQKENI. This CDR3 comprises 12 residues. The V end lost 4 bases, the J end lost 7 bases, and 11 bases lay between the germline ends.

This sequence joins TRBV28 and TRBJ2-1; D unclear. Germline CDR1 MDHEN, CDR2 SYDVKM. The germline V and J ends were trimmed by 6 bases and 9 bases, with 15 bases remaining between them. This CDR3 has 13 amino acids. DNA of the CDR3: TGTGCCAGCAGCCACCCTCGAGGTATTGAGCAGTTCTTC. Residues: CASSHPRGIEQFF.

This rearrangement joins TRBV10-3 to TRBJ1-1; 8 bases map to TRBD1. After removal of 4 bases from V and 6 bases from J, the junction contained 7 bases not matched to a gene. Germline V CDR1 and CDR2: ENHRY, SYGVKD. This CDR3 region has 14 residues. The CDR3 is CAISGTGGAAEAFF. CDR3 nucleotide sequence: TGTGCCATCAGTGGAACAGGGGGGGCCGCTGAAGCTTTCTTT.

The V and J genes are TRBV11-1 and TRBJ2-3, with 10 nucleotides matching TRBD1. Trimming cost V 3 bases and J 3 bases; bases outside gene matches: 3. The CDR3 totals 15 residues. CDR1 and CDR2 from the germline V gene are SGHAT and FQDESV (reference sequence). The CDR3 here is CASSFWGQGTDTQYF. CDR3 coding DNA: TGTGCCAGCAGCTTTTGGGGACAGGGGACAGATACGCAGTATTTT.

The rearrangement uses TRBV7-9 and TRBJ2-4, with 7 bases matching TRBD1. The J segment lost 3 bases and the V segment lost 2 bases, leaving 1 base of the junction unmatched. Germline CDR1 is SEHNR and CDR2 is FQNEAQ (reference sequence). The CDR3 is 14 amino acids. CDR3 coding DNA: TGTGCCAGCAGCTTAAACAGGGGCAAAAACATTCAGTACTTC. The encoded protein is CASSLNRGKNIQYF. The whole variable domain, filled in from reference TRBV7-9 and TRBJ2-4, reads DTGVSQNPRHKITKRGQNVTFRCDPISEHNRLYWYRQTLGQGPEFLTYFQNEAQLEKSRLLSDRFSAERPKGSFSTLEIQRTEQGDSAMYLCASSLNRGKNIQYFGAGTRLSVL.

This chain links TRBV25-1 with TRBJ1-6, with D hard to call. Germline V gene sequence: CDR1 MGHDK, CDR2 SYGVNS. The CDR3 consists of 16 residues. V was shortened by 2 bases and J by 7 bases, with 15 bases between the two germline ends. The CDR3 region has the DNA TGTGCCAGCAGTGAACGAGATCTTCGAGGGAATTCACCCCTCCACTTT. Its translation: CASSERDLRGNSPLHF.

As for this clone: This sample also contains other DNA sequences that code for the same CDR3. The chain combines TRBV10-3 with TRBJ2-7, with D perhaps TRBD1 (5 bases). CDR3 length: 14 amino acids. Per the germline V gene, CDR1 is ENHRY and CDR2 is SYGVKD. Trimming took 3 bases from V and 0 from J, leaving 9 bases between them. CDR3 in amino acids: CAISDRGDSYEQYF. DNA for the CDR3: TGTGCCATCAGTGATAGGGGCGACTCCTACGAGCAGTACTTC.